A selection of T cell receptor beta chains follows, all from one sample in a study of blood T cells in healthy people across ages. TCRdb itself ran the 5' RACE reads through MiXCR, one entry per CDR3 protein. The data hold some 1,800,000 distinct CDR3 sequences, with 39% observed a single time. The sequenced sample consisted of blood. Receptors were obtained from a human donor in good health. Both conserved end residues are part of each CDR3.

j_gene | v_gene | CDR3aa
TRBJ2-5 | TRBV12-5 | CASSPGTSGYQETQYF
TRBJ1-3 | TRBV10-3 | CAISESGVSGNTIYF
TRBJ1-1 | TRBV6-5 | CASSYSFGTEAFF
TRBJ2-3 | TRBV20-1 | CSAQDRIGTDTQYF
TRBJ1-2 | TRBV4-3 | CASSPLVGGFGYTF
TRBJ2-3 | TRBV7-2 | CASSLIAGGMADTQYF
TRBJ1-1 | TRBV12-3/TRBV12-4 | CASSLHEAFF
TRBJ1-2 | TRBV12-3/TRBV12-4 | CASSGDGIYGYTF
TRBJ2-5 | TRBV20-1 | CSAGRGEETQYF
TRBJ2-2 | TRBV28 | CASSPFDPSNTGELFF
TRBJ1-1 | TRBV6-2/TRBV6-3 | CASSHPGYANTEAFF
TRBJ1-1 | TRBV9 | CASSVDNKADTEAFF
TRBJ2-3 | TRBV6-4 | CASSLSGGSADTQYF
TRBJ2-7 | TRBV20-1 | CSARVGGGAVYEQYF
TRBJ1-4 | TRBV4-2 | CASSQEPGSEKLFF
TRBJ1-1 | TRBV4-3 | CASSQEGWELNTEAFF
TRBJ2-7 | TRBV6-5 | CASSLGLAYSYEQYF
TRBJ2-7 | TRBV9 | CASSVGGLGLNEQYF
TRBJ1-2 | TRBV6-5 | CASTQGTRGYTF
TRBJ1-5 | TRBV6-5 | CASSYTAYSNQPQHF
TRBJ2-3 | TRBV12-3/TRBV12-4 | CASSPVLLTDTQYF
. | TRBV27 | CASRIFGGGDYEQYF
TRBJ1-1 | TRBV15 | CATSMGKWGARSTEAFF
TRBJ1-2 | TRBV12-3/TRBV12-4 | CASSLAPRDVWSLNYGYTF
TRBJ2-3 | TRBV9 | CASSRYGDTDTQYF
TRBJ1-2 | TRBV5-4 | CASRSGQGLGYTF
TRBJ1-2 | TRBV7-3 | CASSLYGMDGGDTF
TRBJ1-4 | TRBV7-2 | CASSLRQGGEKLFF